A single sample is the source of the 5 T cell receptor beta chains below, sequenced in a study of post-analysis software for immune sequencing data. For these TCRs, the target antigens are not known. Every TCR beta cDNA library bore unique molecular identifiers. TCRdb independently ran MiXCR on the PCR reads; one entry per CDR3 protein. The sample lists about 500,000 distinct CDR3 sequences, roughly 45% occurring once. Study-wide findings and caveats: Patients carried 4 or 5 TRBV segments more frequently than controls did, and TRBV5-6, TRBV5-1 and TRBV20-1 were among them.

The sequencing sample was made of blood. Receptor source: a girl aged 10-17 years with multiple sclerosis.

V gene TRBV20-1 combines with J gene TRBJ2-1, with 15 bases fitting TRBD2. Losses at the gene ends were 4 bases for V and 4 bases for J; bases not matched to a gene: 2. CDR1 and CDR2 (germline): DFQATT, SNEGSKA (reference sequence). The CDR3 extends over 15 amino acids. This CDR3 is CSATGLAGGYNEQFF. The CDR3 region has the DNA TGCAGTGCTACGGGACTAGCGGGAGGTTACAATGAGCAGTTCTTC.

V and J are TRBV29-1 and TRBJ2-7; a weak D match, TRBD1 (6 bases). The length of the CDR3 is 16 residues. In germline, CDR1 is SQVTM, CDR2 ANQGSEA. V lost 1 base, J lost 0 bases, and 16 bases lay in between. The CDR3 region is CSVEVTGPFRSYEQYF. Written as DNA, the CDR3 is TGCAGCGTTGAAGTAACAGGGCCTTTTCGCTCCTACGAGCAGTACTTC.

This clonotype showed up just a few times. This chain uses TRBV5-1 with TRBJ2-7; the D call may be TRBD1 or TRBD2 (6 bases each). V lost 4 bases to trimming and J lost 0 bases, with 11 bases between them. The CDR3 runs to 14 residues. Germline-derived CDR1 and CDR2 are SGHRS and YFSETQ. The CDR3 protein is CASSGGPSSYEQYF. The CDR3 nucleotides read TGCGCCAGCAGCGGGGGGCCGAGCTCCTACGAGCAGTACTTC. The full variable domain, with the rest looked up from reference TRBV5-1 and TRBJ2-7, is KAGVTQTPRYLIKTRGQQVTLSCSPISGHRSVSWYQQTPGQGLQFLFEYFSETQRNKGNFPGRFSGRQFSNSRSEMNVSTLELGDSALYLCASSGGPSSYEQYFGPGTRLTVT.

Note on this clonotype: An end of the junction does not agree with germline; a read error may underlie this. The chain recombines TRBV12-3 or TRBV12-4 with TRBJ2-5, with no clear D. The CDR3 length is 15 residues. CDR3 in amino acids: CASSLNPLIQGTQYF. The CDR3 DNA follows: TGTGCCAGCAGTTTAAACCCTCTAATACAAGGGACCCAGTACTTC.

The sample holds a few counts of this clonotype. CDR3 DNA: TGTGCCAGCAGTTACATACAGTCCTACGAGCAGTACTTC. It codes for CASSYIQSYEQYF. The rearrangement links TRBV6-5 to TRBJ2-7; no definite D call. CDR1 is MNHEY and CDR2 is SVGAGI in the germline V gene. This CDR3 has 13 amino acids. V lost 2 bases and J lost 1, with 6 bases in between.